These 17 T cell receptor beta chains were all obtained from the same sample, sequenced in a study of PD-L1 blockade in urothelial cancer. The assay was immunoSEQ multiplex PCR, and TCRdb's table has in-frame clones only and misses some. Here the sample spans about 130,000 clones, approximately 85% being singletons. Time point indicated: peripheral blood 6 weeks after treatment start. Sequencing was performed on PBMCs, taken around atezolizumab (anti-PD-L1) treatment. These receptors were taken from a man between 45 and 60 years old with urothelial cancer.

This chain joins TRBV28 and TRBJ2-1, with 8 bases matching TRBD2. J gave up 5 bases and V 6 bases, and 9 bases lay outside the gene matches. Germline CDR1 MDHEN, CDR2 SYDVKM. The CDR3 extends over 15 amino acids. This CDR3 reads CASSQSGSSNNEQFF. Here the CDR3 DNA reads TGTGCCAGCAGCCAAAGCGGGAGCTCGAACAATGAGCAGTTCTTC.

This rearrangement joins TRBV7-2 to TRBJ2-1; possible D gene TRBD1, 6 bases. The CDR3 has 15 residues. Germline CDR1 SGHTA, CDR2 FQGNSA. Trimming cost V 4 bases and J 0 bases, with 10 bases left between them. In nucleotides, the CDR3 is TGTGCCAGCAGCTCGACAGGAAGCTCCTACAATGAGCAGTTCTTC. As protein: CASSSTGSSYNEQFF.

The V and J genes are TRBV7-2 and TRBJ2-1; 13 nucleotides match TRBD2. After removal of 5 bases from V and 7 bases from J, the junction contained 5 bases not matched to a gene. There are 15 residues in the CDR3. Per germline, CDR1 SGHTA and CDR2 FQGNSA. Written as DNA, the CDR3 is TGTGCCAGCAGCAGGGGGACTAGCGGGAAAAATGAGCAGTTCTTC. Its protein is CASSRGTSGKNEQFF.

The chain is built from TRBV11-2 and TRBJ2-7, with TRBD1 matching 7 bases. J lost 3 bases, V lost 4 bases, and 6 bases had no gene match. Germline values: CDR1 SGHAT, CDR2 FQNNGV. The CDR3 length is 14 residues. The DNA of the CDR3 is TGTGCCAGCAGCTCGGACAGGCAATTCTACGAGCAGTACTTC. It encodes CASSSDRQFYEQYF.

V is TRBV27 and J is TRBJ1-2; weak D call: TRBD1 (5 bases). The CDR3 consists of 12 residues. The V end lost 4 bases, the J end lost 3 bases, and 6 bases lay between the germline ends. The V gene's germline CDR1 is MNHEY and CDR2 SMNVEV (reference sequence). CDR3 amino acids: CASSSRDYGYTF. The DNA of the CDR3 is TGTGCCAGCAGTTCCAGGGACTATGGCTACACCTTC.

CDR3 residues: CASSLGTGGFSPLHF. CDR3 bases: TGTGCCAGCAGCTTAGGGACAGGGGGATTTTCACCCCTCCACTTT. V usage is TRBV7-9 and J usage is TRBJ1-6, with 10 bases aligning to TRBD1. Germline loops: CDR1 SEHNR, CDR2 FQNEAQ (reference sequence). The V gene end was trimmed by 1 base and the J gene end by 9 bases; junction bases not matched to a gene: 3. There are 15 residues in the CDR3.

This chain uses TRBV9 with TRBJ1-2, with 7 bases that match TRBD1. Trimming took 0 bases from V and 9 from J; bases not matched to a gene: 5. CDR3 length equals 13 residues. Looked up from germline, CDR1 is SGDLS and CDR2 is YYNGEE. DNA for the CDR3: TGTGCCAGCAGCGTAGTAGGGGGCGCGAGCTACACCTTC. Translating gives CASSVVGGASYTF.

The genes are TRBV27 and TRBJ1-5; the D is unclear. Germline CDR1 and CDR2: MNHEY and SMNVEV (reference sequence). Trimming removed 2 bases from V and 4 bases from J, with 24 bases in between. This CDR3 is built from 19 residues. CDR3 amino acids: CASSLTGGGAQGWNQPQHF. The CDR3, as DNA: TGTGCCAGCAGTTTAACCGGAGGTGGCGCCCAAGGTTGGAATCAGCCCCAGCATTTT.

In its sample, this clone was seen a few times. The V gene is TRBV10-3, the J gene TRBJ2-7; perhaps TRBD1 as D (8 bases). The length of the CDR3 is 15 residues. Trimming removed 10 bases at V and 1 base at J, with 20 bases between. Germline CDR1 and CDR2: ENHRY and SYGVKD. This CDR3 is CASSGTGTGSYEQYF. CDR3 sequence (DNA): TGTGCCAGCAGCGGGACCGGGACAGGTTCCTACGAGCAGTACTTC.

The rearrangement uses TRBV28 and TRBJ2-7, with D possibly being TRBD1 (6 bases). V lost 4 bases, J lost 4 bases, and 23 bases lay in between. This CDR3 is 17 amino acids long. From germline, CDR1 is MDHEN and CDR2 SYDVKM. The CDR3 DNA is TGTGCCAGCAGTTCCATACCCGGGACATTAAATGGGTACGAGCAGTACTTC. It translates to CASSSIPGTLNGYEQYF.

V gene TRBV7-9 combines with J gene TRBJ2-2; perhaps TRBD2 as D (6 bases). V shed 10 bases and J shed 3 bases, with 18 bases lying between them. Looked up from germline, CDR1 is SEHNR and CDR2 is FQNEAQ (reference sequence). CDR3 length: 15 amino acids. The CDR3, as DNA: TGTGCCACCTCCCTTTATGGCGGGGACACCGGGGAGCTGTTTTTT. Translation: CATSLYGGDTGELFF. The variable domain in full, completed from reference TRBV7-9 and TRBJ2-2, reads DTGVSQNPRHKITKRGQNVTFRCDPISEHNRLYWYRQTLGQGPEFLTYFQNEAQLEKSRLLSDRFSAERPKGSFSTLEIQRTEQGDSAMYLCATSLYGGDTGELFFGEGSRLTVL.

The chain couples TRBV7-9 to TRBJ2-1; 10 nucleotides match TRBD2. V trimming: 7 bases; J trimming: 4 bases; junction bases outside the gene matches: 7. The CDR3 has 15 residues. Per germline, CDR1 SEHNR and CDR2 FQNEAQ (reference sequence). CDR3: CASTGGTSDYNEQFF. CDR3 nucleotide sequence: TGTGCCAGCACCGGTGGGACTAGCGATTACAATGAGCAGTTCTTC. The full variable domain, rest sourced from reference TRBV7-9 and TRBJ2-1, is DTGVSQNPRHKITKRGQNVTFRCDPISEHNRLYWYRQTLGQGPEFLTYFQNEAQLEKSRLLSDRFSAERPKGSFSTLEIQRTEQGDSAMYLCASTGGTSDYNEQFFGPGTRLTVL.

The V gene is TRBV19, the J gene TRBJ2-2; the match to TRBD2 covers 11 bases. CDR1 is LNHDA and CDR2 is SQIVND in the germline V gene (reference sequence). With 6 bases clipped from V and 0 bases from J, the junction kept 12 bases outside the gene matches. The CDR3 totals 19 residues. As DNA, the CDR3 is TGTGCCAGTAGCCAGGCTTTCAATAGCGGGAGGGCGAACACCGGGGAGCTGTTTTTT. Amino acids: CASSQAFNSGRANTGELFF.

The CDR3 spells CASSEALGLASIRQYF. CDR3 nucleotide sequence: TGTGCCAGCAGTGAAGCGCTCGGGCTAGCGTCGATCCGGCAGTACTTC. The chain employs TRBV6-1 and TRBJ2-7; a possible D gene is TRBD2 (6 bases). Trimming shortened V by 0 bases and J by 9 bases, and 21 bases separated the two germline ends. Germline V gene data show CDR1 as MNHNS and CDR2 as SASEGT. This CDR3 has 16 amino acids.

The chain joins TRBV27 to TRBJ2-3; TRBD2 aligns across 11 bases. Germline trimming cut 5 bases from V and 2 bases from J; bases unmatched to any gene: 9. CDR3 length equals 17 residues. CDR1 and CDR2 (germline): MNHEY, SMNVEV (reference sequence). CDR3 sequence: CASSLIPGLADTDTQYF. CDR3 sequence (DNA): TGTGCCAGCAGTCTCATCCCGGGACTAGCGGACACAGATACGCAGTATTTT.

The rearrangement links TRBV25-1 to TRBJ1-4; 10 bases agree with TRBD1. The germline gives CDR1 MGHDK, CDR2 SYGVNS. The CDR3 is 15 residues long. The junction had 4 bases not matched to a gene; V was cut back by 2 bases and J by 7 bases. The CDR3 DNA reads TGTGCCAGCAGTGAACCGGGACAGGGGAGTGAAAAACTGTTTTTT. It encodes CASSEPGQGSEKLFF.

The genes are TRBV2 and TRBJ2-2, with 10 bases that match TRBD2. V lost 6 bases, J lost 6 bases, and 4 bases stayed unmatched. The germline V gene has CDR1 SNHLY and CDR2 FYNNEI. The CDR3 runs to 14 residues. This CDR3 reads CASRAGTSAGELFF. In nucleotides, the CDR3 is TGTGCCAGCAGGGCCGGGACTAGCGCCGGGGAGCTGTTTTTT.